This TCR beta chain was sequenced for a study of T cell repertoires in cytomegalovirus infection. About the study: Indications of both CMV infection and matching HLA type were provided by public TCR beta signatures. Study-wide results and caveats: It was HLA-C-restricted CMV-specific TCR beta clonotypes that dominated the response ex vivo. Summed frequency of shared TCR beta families picked out CMV carriers who also had the relevant HLA.

Looked up from germline, CDR1 is ENHRY and CDR2 is SYGVKD. V lost 3 bases and J 2 bases, leaving 10 bases between the germline ends. CDR3 size: 14 residues. TCRdb reprocessed the reads via MiXCR and lists one record per CDR3 protein. The repertoire consists of around 300,000 distinct CDR3 sequences, with 22% occurring once and the leading ten covering approximately 19%. This clonotype was seen a single time. Its antigen is unidentified. This specimen was cultured PBMCs, taken from culture after CMV antigen stimulation. The sequence was collected from a human donor in good health (CMV status not recorded). Some clones in this sample may be carry-over from other donors' samples. V is TRBV10-3 and J is TRBJ1-2, with a possible D match to TRBD1 (6 bases). CDR3 bases: TGTGCCATCAGTGACCAAGGACAGAACTATGGCTACACCTTC. Its protein is CAISDQGQNYGYTF.